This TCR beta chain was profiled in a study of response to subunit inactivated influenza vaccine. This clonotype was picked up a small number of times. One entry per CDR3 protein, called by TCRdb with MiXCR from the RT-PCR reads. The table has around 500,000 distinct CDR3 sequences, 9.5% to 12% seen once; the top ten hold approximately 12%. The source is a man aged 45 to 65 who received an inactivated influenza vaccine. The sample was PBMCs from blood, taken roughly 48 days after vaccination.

The CDR3 protein is CASSDHHVRYEQYF. The CDR3 DNA reads as TGCGCCAGCAGTGACCATCACGTCCGCTACGAGCAGTACTTC. The chain couples TRBV10-2 to TRBJ2-7, with unresolved D. Per germline, CDR1 WSHSY and CDR2 SAAADI. V was shortened by 3 bases and J by 3 bases, with 12 bases between the two germline ends. The CDR3 has 14 amino acids.